This TCR beta chain was captured by sequencing in a study of T cell responses to AZD1222 COVID-19 vaccine (dated by TCRdb to about 2021). For the study in its entirety: A total of more than 230 trial participants underwent TCR sequencing, of whom 207 received two doses of AZD1222 and 26 received two doses of the MenACWY control vaccine. Trial participants were enrolled into age subgroups of 18-55, 56-69 and 70-plus years, which contained roughly 150, 30 and 60 TCR-sequenced participants, respectively. The investigation overall reported the following: Reportedly, close to half of the unique spike-specific TCRs recognized epitopes lying outside the regions that are mutated in the B.1.351 and B.1.1.7 variants. Conclusions about previously exposed vaccinees are limited because only five to seven AZD1222 recipients were SARS-CoV-2 seropositive at baseline. Because no day 14 peak-response samples were available, the repertoires could be characterized only after the peak T cell response. CD4 TCRs associated with the vaccine covered the entire spike protein, and the dominant responses were in regions 160-218 and 743-854. The 56-69-year group was small, and its depth increase did not reach significance, likely because of low power. Participants were mostly white British and included more females than males, and it was suggested by the authors that clonal diversity may have been underestimated. Spike-specific TCR breadth and depth rose significantly after two AZD1222 doses compared with day 0 and with MenACWY recipients.

The CDR3 regions of human TCRbeta chains were subjected to immunosequencing. The original methods were these. TCRs in the repertoires were matched against a reference library of SARS-CoV-2-specific TCRs that had been generated with the MIRA antigen-specificity platform. Breadth meant the fraction of unique TCRs that were SARS-CoV-2-associated, whereas depth meant the fraction of total T cells that were SARS-CoV-2-associated. Using the MIRA data, every spike-specific TCR was mapped to the spike region that the TCR reacted to and assigned to either a CD4 or a CD8 class. Log10-transformed breadth and depth values were compared by one-way ANOVA with Sidak's multiple comparisons tests. This immuneACCESS table, as held by TCRdb, lists in-frame sequences with V and J called but not all clones. Of the missing ones, under half trace to an unresolved V gene in checked studies; the others have no known cause. V, J and clone size derive from that table, while D and trimming were established from the DNA sequence. The sample data list around 80,000 clones, and around 90% of these were observed just once. In total, the top ten clones hold roughly 4.5% of the sample.

According to the study, the label for this sample's time point signals: about 28 days (+/-7) after the second vaccine dose. Because spike-specific TCR depth and breadth did not differ between the two schedules, AZD1222 recipients who got a second dose at roughly 4 weeks were pooled with those who got a second dose at roughly 12 weeks. The vaccinee samples were drawn from two UK trials, COV001 and COV002, one of which was a single-blind randomized controlled phase 2/3 trial testing AZD1222 (ChAdOx1 nCoV-19) in healthy adults. For TCRbeta chain sequencing, PBMC samples from trial participants were taken at day 0 and at day 28 after the second dose. A note on this clone: Its antigen target is currently unknown. No base quality values were provided; no much bigger clone lies one nucleotide off.

This sequence was found in an adult who received the AZD1222 COVID-19 vaccine. The source was peripheral blood, collected 28 days after the second AZD1222 dose.

The CDR3: CASSVRQGSEKLFF. The DNA reads TGTGCCAGCAGCGTGAGACAGGGCAGTGAAAAACTGTTTTTT. The V and J segments used are TRBV9 and TRBJ1-4; the junction holds 7 bases that match TRBD1. The germline V gene supplies CDR1 SGDLS and CDR2 YYNGEE. Compared with germline, V lacks 2 bases and J lacks 7 bases; bases without a gene match: 5. The CDR3 sequence holds 14 residues, the cysteine and phenylalanine included. This entry keeps only the CDR3 DNA: 42 bases, framed from base 1.